The clone carrying this T cell receptor (beta chain) was counted only a few times. Its specificity is unknown. This entry comes from a study of T-cell memory formation after mild COVID-19. Overall study results and limits: Some SARS-CoV-2-responding clones were already detected in memory before infection.

A single record per CDR3 protein comes from TCRdb applying MiXCR to the 5' RACE reads. The sample lists approximately 450,000 distinct CDR3 sequences; 15% to 20% were seen once. V was shortened by 1 base and J by 2 bases, with 9 bases between the two germline ends. The CDR3 consists of 14 residues. The sample comprised PBMCs or a T cell subset sorted from them (not recorded which). The chain employs TRBV12-3 or TRBV12-4 and TRBJ2-7; no clear D gene. The TCR originated in an adult woman who had mild COVID-19 (a few samples of this study predate the infection). Cell type and time point are not known. CDR3 region: CASSLVGPPYEQYF. CDR3 DNA: TGTGCCAGCAGTTTAGTGGGTCCCCCCTACGAGCAGTACTTC.